The 27 T cell receptor beta chains reported below all come from one sample, sequenced in a study of radiotherapy plus CTLA-4 blockade in lung cancer. Clones were sequenced by immunoSEQ multiplex PCR, and TCRdb holds only the in-frame ones, with some missing. The sample includes 62,000 or so clones, around three quarters of them seen just once. The sequencing here drew on peripheral blood, taken from a patient treated with radiotherapy plus ipilimumab. The receptors stem from a human donor with non-small cell lung cancer who had a complete response to radiotherapy plus ipilimumab.

V gene TRBV9 combines with J gene TRBJ2-1; D gene ambiguous. Germline CDR1 reads SGDLS; CDR2 reads YYNGEE. Trimming left V 0 bases short and J 0 bases short, with 10 bases between. This CDR3 contains 16 residues. The CDR3 sequence: CASSVDSSSSYNEQFF. DNA of the CDR3: TGTGCCAGCAGCGTAGACTCGTCTAGCTCCTACAATGAGCAGTTCTTC.

V and J are TRBV18 and TRBJ2-3; 8 bases fit TRBD1. J gave up 3 bases and V 6 bases, and 11 bases lay outside the gene matches. Per the germline V gene, CDR1 is KGHSH and CDR2 is LQKENI. The CDR3 has 16 residues. CDR3 in DNA: TGTGCCAGCTCGTTGGGGACAGGCCTTTGGACAGATACGCAGTATTTT. Protein product: CASSLGTGLWTDTQYF.

This clone was found a few times. The chain is built from TRBV5-1 and TRBJ2-3, with a tentative D call TRBD2 (6 bases). This CDR3 contains 14 residues. CDR1 and CDR2 from the germline V gene are SGHRS and YFSETQ. The V end lost 1 base, the J end lost 5 bases, and 11 bases lay between the germline ends. CDR3 nucleotides: TGCGCCAGCAGCTTGACGGGAGAGCAAGATACGCAGTATTTT. This gives the protein CASSLTGEQDTQYF.

The gene calls are TRBV19 and TRBJ1-5; weak D call: TRBD1 (6 bases). Germline CDR1 reads LNHDA; CDR2 reads SQIVND (reference sequence). Between the trimmed V and J ends, which lost 1 base and 11 bases, there was a span of 15 bases. The CDR3 loop spans 14 amino acids. The CDR3 loop reads CASSIGGDNPTQHF. In nucleotides, the CDR3 is TGTGCCAGTAGTATAGGGGGGGACAACCCGACCCAGCATTTT.

The chain links TRBV15 to TRBJ2-1; D may correspond to TRBD1 or TRBD2 (5 bases each). The ends were cut back, 5 bases at V and 8 bases at J, with 19 bases in the middle. The CDR3 length is 15 residues. The germline gives CDR1 LNHNV, CDR2 YYDKDF (reference sequence). The CDR3 coding sequence is TGTGCCACCAGCGACTGGGGACCCAAGAGCCATGAGCAGTTCTTC. Its protein is CATSDWGPKSHEQFF.

V gene TRBV29-1 combines with J gene TRBJ2-1; D uncertain. The V end lost 4 bases, the J end lost 0 bases, and 10 bases lay between the germline ends. Germline V CDR1 and CDR2: SQVTM, ANQGSEA. This CDR3 is 14 amino acids long. CDR3 loop: CSVAGTSSYNEQFF. In nucleotides, the CDR3 is TGCAGCGTTGCTGGTACGAGCTCCTACAATGAGCAGTTCTTC.

The chain has TRBV6-5 and TRBJ2-5; 7 nucleotides agree with TRBD1. CDR1 is MNHEY, CDR2 SVGAGI, per germline. The CDR3 sequence is 14 residues long. The V and J ends lost 2 bases and 5 bases, in that order; junction bases with no gene match: 5. CDR3 protein: CASSYGTAKETQYF. CDR3 coding DNA: TGTGCCAGCAGTTACGGGACAGCTAAGGAGACCCAGTACTTC.

This rearrangement joins TRBV30 to TRBJ1-6; no reliable D call. Trimming took 0 bases from V and 5 from J, leaving 11 bases between them. There are 15 residues in the CDR3. In germline, CDR1 is GTSNPN, CDR2 SVGIG (reference sequence). Here the CDR3 reads CAWSVRPGDNSPLHF. The CDR3 DNA reads TGTGCCTGGAGTGTAAGACCTGGGGATAATTCACCCCTCCACTTT.

The V gene is TRBV7-2, the J gene TRBJ2-1; 9 bases fit TRBD2. This CDR3 has 16 amino acids. In germline, CDR1 is SGHTA, CDR2 FQGNSA. Losses at the gene ends were 5 bases for V and 7 bases for J; bases not matched to a gene: 12. CDR3 loop: CASSPLGGRALNEQFF. The CDR3 DNA reads TGTGCCAGCAGCCCCCTAGGCGGGAGGGCCCTGAATGAGCAGTTCTTC.

V and J are TRBV6-5 and TRBJ2-7; TRBD1 matches 7 bases. The junction had 3 bases not matched to a gene; V was cut back by 2 bases and J by 2 bases. CDR1 MNHEY and CDR2 SVGAGI come from the germline V gene. The CDR3 sequence is 14 residues long. The CDR3 DNA is TGTGCCAGCAGTTACGACAGGGACGCCTACGAGCAGTACGTC. Translating it yields CASSYDRDAYEQYV.

V usage is TRBV5-8 and J usage is TRBJ2-7, with TRBD1 as a possible D gene (5 bases). V was shortened by 3 bases and J by 3 bases, with 10 bases between the two germline ends. The CDR3 length is 13 residues. CDR1 is SGHTS, CDR2 YDEGEE, per germline. The CDR3, as DNA: TGTGCCAGCAGCTGGGGCGCGATCTACGAGCAGTACTTC. It yields the protein CASSWGAIYEQYF.

This clone was counted once. This chain links TRBV6-6 with TRBJ1-5, with a possible D match to TRBD1 (5 bases). Germline V gene data show CDR1 as MNHNY and CDR2 as SVGAGI (reference sequence). V was pared by 4 bases and J by 4 bases, with 17 bases between. The CDR3 runs 16 residues. The CDR3 loop is CASSLPDTGRNQPQHF. Here the CDR3 DNA reads TGTGCCAGCAGTTTACCGGACACGGGAAGGAATCAGCCCCAGCATTTT.

The chain is built from TRBV30 and TRBJ1-6, with 8 nucleotides matching TRBD1. J lost 10 bases, V lost 1 base, and 3 bases had no gene match. Germline CDR1 GTSNPN, CDR2 SVGIG (reference sequence). This CDR3 spans 13 amino acids. CDR3 sequence reads: CAWSGQGSSPLHF. In nucleotides, the CDR3 is TGTGCCTGGAGTGGACAGGGGAGCTCACCCCTCCACTTT.

V usage is TRBV29-1 and J usage is TRBJ2-5; no clear D. CDR1 SQVTM and CDR2 ANQGSEA come from the germline V gene. CDR3 length: 14 residues. The V end lost 0 bases, the J end lost 3 bases, and 11 bases lay between the germline ends. DNA for the CDR3: TGCAGCGTTGAAGACGAGAGAGGTAAAGAGACCCAGTACTTC. This encodes CSVEDERGKETQYF. The full variable domain, completed using reference TRBV29-1 and TRBJ2-5, is SAVISQKPSRDICQRGTSLTIQCQVDSQVTMMFWYRQQPGQSLTLIATANQGSEATYESGFVIDKFPISRPNLTFSTLTVSNMSPEDSSIYLCSVEDERGKETQYFGPGTRLLVL.

This clone was counted only a few times. This chain links TRBV6-1 with TRBJ1-5; 7 bases map to TRBD1. The CDR3 spans 14 residues. Germline loops: CDR1 MNHNS, CDR2 SASEGT. V shed 6 bases, J shed 4 bases, and the junction held 6 bases outside the gene matches. The CDR3 DNA reads TGTGCCAGCAGCGCCCTCAGGGGGAATCAGCCCCAGCATTTT. As protein: CASSALRGNQPQHF.

The chain joins TRBV19 to TRBJ1-2; TRBD1 matches at 10 bases. The CDR3 has 13 residues. The junction had 8 bases not matched to a gene; V was cut back by 8 bases and J by 8 bases. Looked up from germline, CDR1 is LNHDA and CDR2 is SQIVND (reference sequence). CDR3 residues: CASCPRDRGGYTF. The CDR3 DNA reads TGTGCCAGTTGCCCCCGGGACAGGGGCGGCTACACCTTC. The variable domain in full, completed from reference TRBV19 and TRBJ1-2, reads DGGITQSPKYLFRKEGQNVTLSCEQNLNHDAMYWYRQDPGQGLRLIYYSQIVNDFQKGDIAEGYSVSREKKESFPLTVTSAQKNPTAFYLCASCPRDRGGYTFGSGTRLTVV.

The chain has TRBV2 and TRBJ2-7, with 8 bases matching TRBD2. Germline V gene data show CDR1 as SNHLY and CDR2 as FYNNEI. Losses at the gene ends were 7 bases for V and 2 bases for J; bases not matched to a gene: 1. CDR3 length: 12 amino acids. The CDR3 DNA reads as TGTGCCAGCAAGCGGGAGACCTACGAGCAGTACGTC. Amino acids: CASKRETYEQYV.

In nucleotides, the CDR3 is TGTGCCAGCAGCCAAGGGAGGGATTACGAGCAGTACGTC. Encoded protein: CASSQGRDYEQYV. This chain uses TRBV14 with TRBJ2-7, with D possibly matching TRBD2 (6 bases). The germline V and J ends were trimmed by 1 base and 4 bases, with 8 bases remaining between them. Germline lookup yields CDR1 SGHDN and CDR2 FVKESK. CDR3 length equals 13 residues.

The gene calls are TRBV6-5 and TRBJ2-7; TRBD1 matches at 7 bases. Germline lookup yields CDR1 MNHEY and CDR2 SVGAGI. This CDR3 has 12 residues. V shed 8 bases and J 7 bases; nucleotides not matched to a gene: 8. This CDR3 reads CASYGQEGEQYF. Written as DNA, the CDR3 is TGTGCCAGCTACGGACAGGAAGGAGAGCAGTACTTC.

The sample holds a few counts of this clone. The J gene is TRBJ2-1, the V gene TRBV11-2; either TRBD1 or TRBD2 may fit D (6 bases each). The V and J ends lost 2 bases and 3 bases respectively, with 14 bases between them. CDR3 length: 16 amino acids. Germline CDR1 SGHAT, CDR2 FQNNGV. The CDR3 region is CASSLIRGRGYNEQFF. CDR3 in DNA: TGTGCCAGCAGCTTAATCCGGGGGCGAGGCTACAATGAGCAGTTCTTC. Filled out from reference TRBV11-2 and TRBJ2-1, the complete variable domain reads EAGVAQSPRYKIIEKRQSVAFWCNPISGHATLYWYQQILGQGPKLLIQFQNNGVVDDSQLPKDRFSAERLKGVDSTLKIQPAKLEDSAVYLCASSLIRGRGYNEQFFGPGTRLTVL.

This clone has more than one count but fewer than ten. The chain combines TRBV7-2 with TRBJ2-3; D is uncertain. V was cut by 6 bases and J by 1 base, with 5 bases left in between. This CDR3 spans 12 amino acids. The germline gives CDR1 SGHTA, CDR2 FQGNSA. CDR3 region: CASSGRTDTQYF. The CDR3 DNA follows: TGTGCCAGCAGTGGTCGCACAGATACGCAGTATTTT.

The V and J genes are TRBV6-6 and TRBJ1-2; no firm D call. The V end lost 7 bases, the J end lost 2 bases, and 11 bases lay between the germline ends. CDR3 length: 13 residues. Per germline, CDR1 MNHNY and CDR2 SVGAGI (reference sequence). In DNA, the CDR3 is TGTGCCAGCACTTCTTCTGGGAACTATGGCTACACCTTC. Amino acids: CASTSSGNYGYTF.

The chain has TRBV6-1 and TRBJ1-1, with unresolved D. V lost 8 bases to trimming and J lost 0 bases, with 10 bases between them. The CDR3 is 13 residues long. Looked up from germline, CDR1 is MNHNS and CDR2 is SASEGT. The CDR3 region is CASRQDMNTEAFF. The CDR3 DNA reads TGTGCCAGCCGGCAGGATATGAACACTGAAGCTTTCTTT.

The J gene is TRBJ1-2, the V gene TRBV6-6; D is possibly TRBD1 (5 bases). In germline, CDR1 is MNHNY, CDR2 SVGAGI (reference sequence). The CDR3 is 15 residues long. The V end was cut by 6 bases, the J end by 7 bases, with 21 bases between. The CDR3 loop is CASRPSLGTYRGYTF. The CDR3 DNA reads TGTGCCAGCAGACCCTCACTCGGGACCTATCGTGGCTACACCTTC.

The gene calls are TRBV7-2 and TRBJ2-2; no clear D. Trimming removed 0 bases from V and 0 bases from J, with 5 bases in between. The CDR3 spans 15 residues. Germline V gene data show CDR1 as SGHTA and CDR2 as FQGNSA. The CDR3 loop is CASSLAGSNTGELFF. Written as DNA, the CDR3 is TGTGCCAGCAGCTTAGCGGGATCGAACACCGGGGAGCTGTTTTTT.

The chain employs TRBV15 and TRBJ2-1; D is perhaps TRBD1 or TRBD2 (6 bases each). The CDR3 has 13 amino acids. CDR1 is LNHNV, CDR2 YYDKDF, per germline (reference sequence). V gave up 0 bases and J gave up 12 bases, with 12 bases separating them. The CDR3 bases are TGTGCCACCAGCAGAGATCCGGGGGCAGGGCAGTTCTTC. Amino acids: CATSRDPGAGQFF. The full variable domain, completed using reference TRBV15 and TRBJ2-1, is DAMVIQNPRYQVTQFGKPVTLSCSQTLNHNVMYWYQQKSSQAPKLLFHYYDKDFNNEADTPDNFQSRRPNTSFCFLDIRSPGLGDTAMYLCATSRDPGAGQFFGPGTRLTVL.

The CDR3 loop is CAWTGGGVVRNSPLHF. In nucleotides, the CDR3 is TGTGCCTGGACCGGGGGAGGGGTGGTACGCAATTCACCCCTCCACTTT. The chain has TRBV30 and TRBJ1-6; TRBD1 is a possible D gene (5 bases). The CDR3 contains 16 residues. Germline V gene lookup returns CDR1 GTSNPN and CDR2 SVGIG (reference sequence). The ends were cut back, 4 bases at V and 7 bases at J, with 20 bases in the middle. Using reference TRBV30 and TRBJ1-6 for the parts outside the CDR3, the full variable domain is SQTIHQWPATLVQPVGSPLSLECTVEGTSNPNLYWYRQAAGRGLQLLFYSVGIGQISSEVPQNLSASRPQDRQFILSSKKLLLSDSGFYLCAWTGGGVVRNSPLHFGNGTRLTVT.